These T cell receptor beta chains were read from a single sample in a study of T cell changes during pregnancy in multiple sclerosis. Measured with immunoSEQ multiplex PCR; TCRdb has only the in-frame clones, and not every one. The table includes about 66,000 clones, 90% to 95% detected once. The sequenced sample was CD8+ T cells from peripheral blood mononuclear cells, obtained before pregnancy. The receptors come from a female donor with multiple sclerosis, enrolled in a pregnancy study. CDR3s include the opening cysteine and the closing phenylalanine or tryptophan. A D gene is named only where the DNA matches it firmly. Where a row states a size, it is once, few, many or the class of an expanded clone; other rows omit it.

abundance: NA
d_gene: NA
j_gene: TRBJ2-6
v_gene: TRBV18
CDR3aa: CASSPLAGEPSGANVLTF
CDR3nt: TGTGCCAGCTCACCACTGGCAGGTGAACCCTCTGGGGCCAACGTCCTGACTTTC

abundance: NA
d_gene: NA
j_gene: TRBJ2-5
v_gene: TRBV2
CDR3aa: CASSVETQYF
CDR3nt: TGTGCCAGCTCTGTGGAGACCCAGTACTTC

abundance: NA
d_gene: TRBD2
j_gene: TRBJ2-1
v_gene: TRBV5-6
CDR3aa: CATKGGGDYNEQFF
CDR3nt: TGTGCAACCAAGGGCGGGGGGGATTACAATGAGCAGTTCTTC

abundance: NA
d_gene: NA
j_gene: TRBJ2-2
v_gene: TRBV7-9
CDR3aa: CASSLVGQVPGELFF
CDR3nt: TGTGCCAGCAGCTTAGTGGGTCAGGTACCCGGGGAGCTGTTTTTT

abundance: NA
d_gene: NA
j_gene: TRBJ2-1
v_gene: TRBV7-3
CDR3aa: CASSVTSQSHNEQFF
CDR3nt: TGTGCCAGCAGCGTTACATCCCAGTCGCACAATGAGCAGTTCTTC

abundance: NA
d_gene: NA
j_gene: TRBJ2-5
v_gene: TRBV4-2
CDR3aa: CASSQDVESLVGTQYF
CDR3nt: TGTGCCAGCAGCCAAGATGTCGAGTCCCTCGTCGGGACCCAGTACTTC

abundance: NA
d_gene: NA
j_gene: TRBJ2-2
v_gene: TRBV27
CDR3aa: CASSFISPGTPDTGELFF
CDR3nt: TGTGCCAGCAGTTTCATCTCCCCCGGGACACCCGACACCGGGGAGCTGTTTTTT

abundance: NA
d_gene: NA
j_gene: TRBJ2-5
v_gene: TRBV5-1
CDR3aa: CASSLALSGQETQYF
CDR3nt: TGCGCCAGCAGCTTGGCCCTCTCAGGCCAAGAGACCCAGTACTTC

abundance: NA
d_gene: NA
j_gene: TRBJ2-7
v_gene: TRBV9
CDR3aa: CASSVEPGLGEQYF
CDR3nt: TGTGCCAGCAGCGTAGAGCCAGGGCTTGGGGAGCAGTACTTC

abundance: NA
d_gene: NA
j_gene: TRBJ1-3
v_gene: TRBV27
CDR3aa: CASSSAGRGGRNTIYF
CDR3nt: TGTGCCAGCAGTTCTGCGGGACGGGGTGGTAGAAACACCATATATTTT

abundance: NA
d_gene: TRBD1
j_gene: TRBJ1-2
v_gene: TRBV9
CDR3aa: CASSAGTTGEVNYGYTF
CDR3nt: TGTGCCAGCAGCGCAGGGACCACAGGGGAAGTTAACTATGGCTACACCTTC

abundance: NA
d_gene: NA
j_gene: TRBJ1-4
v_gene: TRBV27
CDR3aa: CASSPTNEKLFF
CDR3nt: TGTGCCAGCAGCCCGACTAATGAAAAACTGTTTTTT

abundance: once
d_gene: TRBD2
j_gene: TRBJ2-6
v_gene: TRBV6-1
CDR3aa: CAAGGTPSGANVLTF
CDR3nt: TGTGCCGCGGGGGGCACCCCCTCTGGGGCCAACGTCCTGACTTTC

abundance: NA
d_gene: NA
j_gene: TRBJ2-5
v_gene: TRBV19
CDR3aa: CASSIDFRLEETQYF
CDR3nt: TGTGCCAGTAGTATTGATTTCCGACTAGAAGAGACCCAGTACTTC

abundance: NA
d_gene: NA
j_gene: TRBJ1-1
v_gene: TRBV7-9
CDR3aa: CASSFGDTEAFF
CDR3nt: TGTGCCAGCAGCTTCGGTGACACTGAAGCTTTCTTT

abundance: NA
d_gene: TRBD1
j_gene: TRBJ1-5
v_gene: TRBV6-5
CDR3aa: CASRGTGDINQPQHF
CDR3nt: TGTGCCAGCAGAGGGACAGGGGACATCAATCAGCCCCAGCATTTT

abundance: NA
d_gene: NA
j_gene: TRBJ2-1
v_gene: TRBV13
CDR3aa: CASSHPPVASTYNEQFF
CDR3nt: TGTGCCAGCAGCCACCCCCCCGTGGCCTCGACCTACAATGAGCAGTTCTTC

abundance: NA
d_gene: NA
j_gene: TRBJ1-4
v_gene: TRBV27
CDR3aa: CASSSLGTTNEKLFF
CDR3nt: TGTGCCAGCAGCTCTTTGGGCACAACTAATGAAAAACTGTTTTTT

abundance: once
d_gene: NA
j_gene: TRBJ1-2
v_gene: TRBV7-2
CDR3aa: CASSLALGGRGRGYTF
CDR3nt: TGTGCCAGCAGCTTAGCGCTCGGAGGCAGGGGACGCGGCTACACCTTC

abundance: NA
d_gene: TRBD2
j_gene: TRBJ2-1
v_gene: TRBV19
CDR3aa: CASSILAGGNNEQFF
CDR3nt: TGTGCCAGTAGTATCCTAGCGGGGGGCAACAATGAGCAGTTCTTC

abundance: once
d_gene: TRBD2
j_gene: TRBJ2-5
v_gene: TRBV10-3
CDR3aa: CAISEGGGLAGLETQYF
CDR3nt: TGTGCCATCAGTGAGGGGGGGGGTCTAGCGGGGCTTGAGACCCAGTACTTC

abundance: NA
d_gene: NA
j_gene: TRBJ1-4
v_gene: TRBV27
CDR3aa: CASSLTGYEKLFF
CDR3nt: TGTGCCAGCAGTTTAACAGGTTATGAAAAACTGTTTTTT

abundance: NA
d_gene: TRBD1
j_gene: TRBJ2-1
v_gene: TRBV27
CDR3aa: CASRGQGSYNEQFF
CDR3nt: TGTGCCAGCAGGGGACAGGGGTCCTACAATGAGCAGTTCTTC

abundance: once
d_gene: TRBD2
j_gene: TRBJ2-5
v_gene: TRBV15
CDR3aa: CATSRDRLAGGAQETQYF
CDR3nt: TGTGCCACCAGCAGAGATCGGTTGGCGGGGGGGGCCCAAGAGACCCAGTACTTC